This T cell receptor beta chain was documented in a study of blood T cell repertoires in COVID-19. The overall study: Researchers got acute and convalescent COVID-19 samples from the United States, Italy and Spain. In each case, the material was cDNA or gDNA derived from T cells, B-cell-depleted T cells, or PBMCs.

Original handling: Amplified reference gene primers provided the basis for estimating nucleated cell counts. Sequencing used immunoSEQ multiplex PCR; TCRdb keeps in-frame clones, though not all of them. Clone size and the V and J calls come from that table; the DNA yielded D and trimming. The sample has under 350,000 clones; roughly nine tenths are singletons. V lost 6 bases, J lost 2 bases, and 10 bases lay in between. This CDR3 is built from 14 residues. The germline V gene has CDR1 SGHNT and CDR2 YENEEA. Individuals aged roughly 18 to 95 years were recruited from roughly 23 US areas. This receptor was identified in a man in his fifties or sixties who had recovered from COVID-19. The chain couples TRBV11-3 to TRBJ1-4; D is unclear. What was sequenced was PBMCs or T cells enriched from blood (not recorded which). CDR3 in amino acids: CASRGDRTNEKLFF. CDR3 nucleotides: TGTGCCAGCAGGGGAGACCGCACTAATGAAAAACTGTTTTTT.